Listed below are T cell receptor beta chains from one sample, sequenced in a study of blood T cell repertoires in COVID-19. Sequenced by immunoSEQ multiplex PCR; TCRdb stores in-frame clones only, minus some. Altogether 200,000 to 250,000 clones are present, 84% being singletons, with the ten largest covering approximately 8%. Material for sequencing was peripheral blood. The receptors shown here come from a woman older than 75 with COVID-19, enrolled during active disease. Both conserved end residues are part of each CDR3. D genes are given only for firm matches. Clone sizes are given selectively: once, few, many, or a class where the clone is expanded.

size: -
D: -
J: TRBJ1-1
V: TRBV6-6
DNA: TGTGCCAGCAGTTACACGACAGACACTGAAGCTTTCTTT
CDR3: CASSYTTDTEAFF

size: -
D: -
J: TRBJ1-2
V: TRBV28
DNA: TGTGCCAGCACAGGAGAGGGCCTATATGGCTACACCTTC
CDR3: CASTGEGLYGYTF

size: -
D: TRBD2
J: TRBJ2-7
V: TRBV27
DNA: TGTGCCAGCAGTTTAAGTCTAGCGGGGGTCTCCTACGAGCAGTACTTC
CDR3: CASSLSLAGVSYEQYF

size: -
D: TRBD1
J: TRBJ1-2
V: TRBV5-1
DNA: TGCGCCAGCAGCTTGTACGGCGGGACAGCACAAAGCTATGGCTACACCTTC
CDR3: CASSLYGGTAQSYGYTF

size: -
D: -
J: TRBJ1-2
V: TRBV2
DNA: TGTGCCAGCAGTGAAAAGGTCACGGGGGGCTACACCTTC
CDR3: CASSEKVTGGYTF

size: -
D: TRBD1
J: TRBJ1-5
V: TRBV6-1
DNA: TGTGCCAGCAGTGAAAGGGAAGCCACAGGGGGTTATCAGCCCCAGCATTTT
CDR3: CASSEREATGGYQPQHF

size: -
D: TRBD2
J: TRBJ2-5
V: TRBV3-1/TRBV3-2
DNA: TGTGCCAGCAGCGCTAGCGGGGGGATGGGTGAGACCCAGTACTTC
CDR3: CASSASGGMGETQYF

size: once
D: -
J: TRBJ1-6
V: TRBV7-3
DNA: TGTGCCAGCAGCCCAACCCACAGCTACTCACCCCTCCACTTT
CDR3: CASSPTHSYSPLHF

size: few
D: -
J: TRBJ2-3
V: TRBV6-1
DNA: TGTGCCAGCAGTGGGACAGTGGGGTCGGCCACAGATACGCAGTATTTT
CDR3: CASSGTVGSATDTQYF

size: -
D: TRBD1
J: TRBJ2-3
V: TRBV6-4
DNA: TGTGCCAGCAGCAGGACAGGTACCACAGATACGCAGTATTTT
CDR3: CASSRTGTTDTQYF

size: once
D: -
J: TRBJ1-1
V: TRBV5-1
DNA: TGCGCCAGCAGCTTGGACGGACTAAACACTGAAGCTTTCTTT
CDR3: CASSLDGLNTEAFF

size: -
D: -
J: TRBJ1-3
V: TRBV19
DNA: TGTGCCAGTAGTAAATGGCGTGCGGTATCTGGAAACACCATATATTTT
CDR3: CASSKWRAVSGNTIYF

size: few
D: TRBD1
J: TRBJ1-2
V: TRBV28
DNA: TGTGCCAGGGGGACAGGGGGTAGATATGGCTACACCTTC
CDR3: CARGTGGRYGYTF

size: -
D: -
J: TRBJ2-1
V: TRBV5-4
DNA: TGTGCCAGCAGCTTACAACCAAGCTCCTACAATGAGCAGTTCTTC
CDR3: CASSLQPSSYNEQFF

size: -
D: -
J: TRBJ2-7
V: TRBV7-6
DNA: TGTGCCAGCCCGCCGCGTAGAAACTCCTACGAGCAGTACTTC
CDR3: CASPPRRNSYEQYF

size: -
D: -
J: TRBJ2-1
V: TRBV6-5
DNA: TGTGCCAGCAGCCGGCCCGAACAGGGTGAGCAGTTCTTC
CDR3: CASSRPEQGEQFF

size: once
D: -
J: TRBJ2-3
V: TRBV7-8
DNA: TGTGCCAGCAGCTCCCGGGCTGAGGGTACGCAGTATTTT
CDR3: CASSSRAEGTQYF

size: -
D: TRBD2
J: TRBJ2-2
V: TRBV15
DNA: TGTGCCACCAGCAGAGCACGTCGGGAGGACGGGGAGCTGTTTTTT
CDR3: CATSRARREDGELFF

size: once
D: TRBD2
J: TRBJ2-7
V: TRBV4-2
DNA: TGTGCCAGCAGCCCCGGACTAGCGGGAACTATGGACTTC
CDR3: CASSPGLAGTMDF

size: few
D: TRBD2
J: TRBJ2-7
V: TRBV9
DNA: TGTGCCAGCAGCGTAGGCCCGGGGGGGGGTATCGAGCAGTACTTC
CDR3: CASSVGPGGGIEQYF

size: -
D: -
J: TRBJ1-2
V: TRBV28
DNA: TGTGCCAGCAGGCCCCCGGTGCGATATGGCTACACCTTC
CDR3: CASRPPVRYGYTF

size: few
D: -
J: TRBJ2-2
V: TRBV7-2
DNA: TGTGCCAGCAGCCTCCCGTTGGGACACCAGAACACCGGGGAGCTGTTTTTT
CDR3: CASSLPLGHQNTGELFF

size: -
D: -
J: TRBJ2-5
V: TRBV3-1/TRBV3-2
DNA: TGTGCCAGCAGCTCCCCCGGGGAGACCCAGTACTTC
CDR3: CASSSPGETQYF

size: -
D: TRBD1
J: TRBJ2-7
V: TRBV4-1
DNA: TGCGCCAGCAGCCAAGATCAGAACAGGGGAAGGGGCCTATCCTACGAGCAGTACTTC
CDR3: CASSQDQNRGRGLSYEQYF

size: -
D: -
J: TRBJ1-1
V: TRBV3-1/TRBV3-2
DNA: TGTGCCAGCAGCCAAGAACAGCCGAACACTGAAGCTTTCTTT
CDR3: CASSQEQPNTEAFF

size: -
D: TRBD1
J: TRBJ1-1
V: TRBV18
DNA: TGTGCCAGCTCACCACGACAGGGGGTTTGGAACACTGAAGCTTTCTTT
CDR3: CASSPRQGVWNTEAFF

size: -
D: -
J: TRBJ2-3
V: TRBV25-1
DNA: TGTGCCAGCAGTGATGGTTGGCTTGCCGATACGCAGTATTTT
CDR3: CASSDGWLADTQYF

size: -
D: -
J: TRBJ1-6
V: TRBV5-1
DNA: TGCGCCAGCAGCCAATCCTCCTATAATTCACCCCTCCACTTT
CDR3: CASSQSSYNSPLHF

size: once
D: TRBD2
J: TRBJ2-1
V: TRBV19
DNA: TGTGCCAGTAGTAGGATCCTGGGACTAGCGGGGTCATACAATGAGCAGTTCTTC
CDR3: CASSRILGLAGSYNEQFF